Below are 10 T cell receptor beta chains sequenced from a single sample in a study of T cells after yellow fever vaccination. TCRdb processed the 5' RACE reads anew with MiXCR; each CDR3 protein has one entry. The profile shows 280,000 or so distinct CDR3 sequences, about 10% of them singletons. The source was CD4+ T cells sorted from PBMCs, collected 5 days after the yellow fever booster vaccination. These receptors came from a man between 18 and 29 years old who received the YFV17D yellow fever vaccine.

This clonotype has more than one count but fewer than ten. One end of the junction is discordant with germline, which a read error may explain. The chain links TRBV20-1 to TRBJ1-4; D call uncertain. CDR3 length: 15 amino acids. CDR1 is DFQATT, CDR2 SNEGSKA, per germline (reference sequence). This CDR3 is CSARPQPATKEKLFF. CDR3 bases: TGCAGTGCTAGGCCTCAGCCGGCGACTAAAGAAAAACTGTTTTTT.

The table lists this clonotype with a few counts. The rearrangement uses TRBV7-9 and TRBJ2-1; 8 nucleotides match TRBD1. Unmatched junction bases numbered 8, after V lost 5 bases and J lost 8 bases. The germline gives CDR1 SEHNR, CDR2 FQNEAQ (reference sequence). This CDR3 contains 14 residues. In DNA, the CDR3 is TGTGCCAGCAGCCAGGACAGGGCGTCCGATGAGCAGTTCTTC. It specifies CASSQDRASDEQFF.

This clonotype turned up a few times. V and J are TRBV24-1 and TRBJ1-5; D is uncertain. The germline CDR1 and CDR2 sequences are KGHDR and SFDVKD. This CDR3 is built from 20 residues. Trimming stripped 0 bases from V and 4 bases from J, with 24 bases between. CDR3 in DNA: TGTGCCACCAGTGATTTGAATTGGGCAGAAACAGCTCTGGAGAATCAGCCCCAGCATTTT. Protein product: CATSDLNWAETALENQPQHF.

This clonotype has more than one count but fewer than ten. The chain employs TRBV6-5 and TRBJ1-6; D not certain. Germline assignment: CDR1 MNHEY and CDR2 SVGAGI. The CDR3 sequence is 12 residues long. V lost 10 bases and J lost 9, with 13 bases in between. DNA of the CDR3: TGTGCCACGTCCTCTCGGGTTTCACCCCTCCACTTT. This translates into CATSSRVSPLHF.

The rearrangement links TRBV5-1 to TRBJ2-7; TRBD1 matches 7 bases. Germline V gives CDR1 SGHRS, CDR2 YFSETQ. The CDR3 spans 14 residues. V shed 3 bases, J shed 3 bases, and the junction held 6 bases outside the gene matches. For the CDR3, the DNA is TGCGCCAGCAGCTACGACAGGGCGGGCTACGAGCAGTACTTC. Amino acid sequence: CASSYDRAGYEQYF.

There are many counts of this clonotype. The chain employs TRBV2 and TRBJ2-1; tentatively, D is TRBD1 (6 bases). This CDR3 comprises 15 residues. Trimming cost V 2 bases and J 9 bases, with 17 bases left between them. Germline V lookup: CDR1 SNHLY, CDR2 FYNNEI. The CDR3 DNA is TGTGCCAGCAGTGAAATTGGGCCAGCAGGGGCTGAGCAGTTCTTC. It translates to CASSEIGPAGAEQFF.

There are a few counts of this clonotype. This sequence joins TRBV4-2 and TRBJ1-2, with 11 bases that match TRBD1. The CDR3 contains 15 residues. CDR1 is LGHNA and CDR2 is YNFKEQ in the germline V gene. V dropped 4 bases and J dropped 5; count of bases not matched to a gene: 6. CDR3 sequence (DNA): TGTGCCAGCAGCCTAGAGGGACAGGGGGTTTATGGCTACACCTTC. Protein: CASSLEGQGVYGYTF.

The gene calls are TRBV12-3 or TRBV12-4 and TRBJ1-1; possible D gene TRBD1, 5 bases. V lost 1 base and J 0 bases, leaving 15 bases between the germline ends. The CDR3 length is 17 residues. CDR3 sequence reads: CASSLVLGDGVNTEAFF. The CDR3 nucleotides are TGTGCCAGCAGTTTAGTGCTGGGGGATGGGGTGAACACTGAAGCTTTCTTT.

The genes are TRBV12-3 or TRBV12-4 and TRBJ2-2; D could derive from TRBD1 or TRBD2 (6 bases each). This CDR3 spans 12 amino acids. Trimming stripped 6 bases from V and 6 bases from J, with 8 bases between. CDR3 sequence reads: CASRRGAGELFF. The CDR3 DNA follows: TGTGCCAGCAGGAGGGGGGCCGGGGAGCTGTTTTTT.

This clonotype was observed a handful of times. The rearrangement uses TRBV5-1 and TRBJ1-2; no firm D call. This CDR3 is 15 amino acids long. The V gene lost 0 bases and the J gene lost 2 bases, with 11 bases spanning the gap. Germline CDR1 SGHRS, CDR2 YFSETQ. The CDR3 is CASSLDPNMNYGYTF. The CDR3 DNA is TGCGCCAGCAGCTTGGATCCGAACATGAACTATGGCTACACCTTC.